This section outlines one T cell receptor (beta chain) sequence together with its context. What it binds is unknown. The CDR3 loop spans 14 amino acids. In germline, CDR1 is MGHRA, CDR2 YSYEKL. Trimming cost V 0 bases and J 9 bases, with 14 bases left between them. This sample is part of a study of T cell responses to AZD1222 COVID-19 vaccine. TCRdb's table, derived via immunoSEQ multiplex PCR, lists solely in-frame clones and lacks some. This sample has approximately 67,000 clones, with about 80% found just once. Second-dose intervals of approximately 4 or approximately 12 weeks were pooled. Broader study findings: Possibly, clonal diversity was underestimated; donors were largely white British and included more females. At baseline, just 6 or 7 AZD1222 recipients tested seropositive. Regions left unmutated in variants are reportedly the target of nearly half of spike-specific TCRs.

This TCR derives from an adult who received the AZD1222 COVID-19 vaccine. The sample consisted of peripheral blood, taken 28 days after the second AZD1222 dose. V is TRBV4-1 and J is TRBJ1-2; the D is unclear. In DNA, the CDR3 is TGCGCCAGCAGCCAAGATGGCCAGGTCCGGAGCTACACCTTC. This gives the protein CASSQDGQVRSYTF.